This T cell receptor (beta chain) appears in the sequencing data of a study of T-cell memory formation after mild COVID-19. Overall study context: TCR clusters showed largely donor specificity. Overall study findings and caveats: A second wave expanding day 15 to 37 was CD4+-biased; contracting clones were balanced. Certain responding clones were present in pre-infection memory, suggesting participation of cross-reactive memory. Chiefly within CM and EM were the contracting CD4+ clones; CD8+ ones were within EMRA.

This CDR3 has 14 residues. Germline V gene sequence: CDR1 DFQATT, CDR2 SNEGSKA (reference sequence). The ends lost 3 bases at V and 2 bases at J; junction bases unmatched: 3. Only a few counts were recorded for this clonotype. Its antigen is unknown. Each CDR3 protein is one row after TCRdb ran MiXCR on the 5' RACE reads. This sample has some 210,000 distinct CDR3 sequences, with more than 25% found just once. This clonotype was sampled from an adult woman who had mild COVID-19 (a few samples of this study predate the infection). Cell type and time point are not known. This sequence joins TRBV20-1 and TRBJ2-7; 11 nucleotides align to TRBD2. Specimen: PBMCs or a T cell subset sorted from them (not recorded which). The CDR3 is CSARLAGGTYEQYF. CDR3 coding DNA: TGCAGTGCTAGGCTAGCGGGAGGAACCTACGAGCAGTACTTC.